The 32 T cell receptor beta chains given below trace back to one sample, sequenced in a study of shared clonotypes between healthy human individuals. Data came from immunoSEQ multiplex PCR; TCRdb stores just in-frame clones and leaves some out. This sample has more than 2 million clones; around 95% occur once, and the top ten carry roughly 0.13%. The sample comprised naive CD4+ T cells sorted from blood. The subset: CD45RA+ positively selected. All receptors come from a man younger than 30 in good health.

The chain is built from TRBV12-5 and TRBJ2-7; either TRBD1 or TRBD2 may supply D (5 bases each). CDR3 length: 14 residues. Germline CDR1 LGHNT, CDR2 FRNRAP. Trimming took off 4 bases at V and 3 bases at J, with 13 bases between the two ends. CDR3 in amino acids: CASGSRDGYYEQYF. DNA for the CDR3: TGTGCTAGTGGTTCCCGGGACGGGTACTACGAGCAGTACTTC.

The chain uses TRBV2 and TRBJ2-1; D is perhaps TRBD1 (5 bases). V shed 5 bases and J shed 4 bases, with 9 bases lying between them. There are 13 residues in the CDR3. Germline V gene lookup returns CDR1 SNHLY and CDR2 FYNNEI. CDR3 region: CASSLDSYNEQFF. The CDR3 DNA reads TGTGCCAGCAGTCTCGACAGTTACAATGAGCAGTTCTTC.

The J gene is TRBJ2-7, the V gene TRBV7-8; TRBD2 aligns across 9 bases. The V segment lost 1 base and the J segment 10 bases; nucleotides outside the gene matches: 17. CDR1 is SGHVS, CDR2 FQNEAQ, per germline. CDR3 length: 17 residues. The CDR3 region has the DNA TGTGCCAGCAGCTTAGATTCACTAGCGGGCATCCTTACGAAACAGTACTTC. This codes for CASSLDSLAGILTKQYF.

CDR3 amino acids: CAISGDRGLYNEQFF. In nucleotides, the CDR3 is TGTGCCATCAGTGGGGACAGGGGGCTTTACAATGAGCAGTTCTTC. This chain connects TRBV10-3 to TRBJ2-1, with TRBD1 matching over 12 bases. Germline V lookup: CDR1 ENHRY, CDR2 SYGVKD. The V segment lost 4 bases and the J segment 4 bases; nucleotides outside the gene matches: 2. The CDR3 spans 15 residues.

The gene calls are TRBV2 and TRBJ1-3; D perhaps matches TRBD1 (5 bases). Trimming removed 5 bases from V and 1 base from J, with 27 bases in between. The CDR3 totals 20 residues. Germline lookup yields CDR1 SNHLY and CDR2 FYNNEI. CDR3: CASSPGPVGTQERSGNTIYF. CDR3 coding DNA: TGTGCCAGCAGTCCAGGCCCCGTGGGGACTCAAGAACGATCTGGAAACACCATATATTTT.

The chain couples TRBV4-3 to TRBJ2-3; D remains ambiguous. With 3 bases removed from V and 0 bases from J, the gap between germline ends came to 4 bases. CDR3 length: 13 amino acids. CDR1 and CDR2 (germline): LGHNA, YSLEER. The CDR3 nucleotides read TGCGCCAGCAGCCACCCTAGCACAGATACGCAGTATTTT. Translating gives CASSHPSTDTQYF.

The V gene is TRBV2, the J gene TRBJ1-5, with D perhaps matching TRBD1 (6 bases). Germline V gene data show CDR1 as SNHLY and CDR2 as FYNNEI. The CDR3 spans 14 residues. V lost 5 bases and J 2 bases, leaving 10 bases between the germline ends. The CDR3 sequence: CASSFGQRNQPQHF. CDR3 nucleotide sequence: TGTGCCAGCAGTTTTGGACAGCGCAATCAGCCCCAGCATTTT.

J is TRBJ1-1 and V is TRBV2, with D possibly matching TRBD1 (5 bases). CDR1 and CDR2 from the germline V gene are SNHLY and FYNNEI. V was trimmed by 5 bases and J by 4 bases, leaving 5 bases between them. This CDR3 contains 11 residues. The DNA for the CDR3 is TGTGCCAGCAGTACAGGCACTGAAGCTTTCTTT. Translating gives CASSTGTEAFF.

V is TRBV6-1 and J is TRBJ2-1; D is uncertain. The CDR3 extends over 14 amino acids. Germline V gene sequence: CDR1 MNHNS, CDR2 SASEGT. Trimming removed 1 base from V and 4 bases from J, with 8 bases in between. The CDR3 is CASSEGHLYNEQFF. The CDR3 DNA reads TGTGCCAGCAGTGAAGGGCACCTTTACAATGAGCAGTTCTTC.

This chain joins TRBV5-1 and TRBJ1-2, with TRBD1 identical over 7 bases. Per the germline V gene, CDR1 is SGHRS and CDR2 is YFSETQ. The V segment lost 4 bases and the J segment 5 bases; nucleotides outside the gene matches: 11. The CDR3 is 15 residues long. CDR3 loop: CASSPATGMIYGYTF. For the CDR3, the DNA is TGCGCCAGCAGCCCTGCGACAGGGATGATTTATGGCTACACCTTC.

In regard to this clone: This specimen includes other DNA sequences encoding the same CDR3. The rearrangement joins TRBV7-9 to TRBJ2-7; tentative D call: TRBD1 (6 bases). V was trimmed by 3 bases and J by 1 base, leaving 7 bases between them. This CDR3 has 13 residues. The germline gives CDR1 SEHNR, CDR2 FQNEAQ (reference sequence). The CDR3 here is CASSLDSSYEQYF. CDR3 coding DNA: TGTGCCAGCAGCTTGGACAGTTCCTACGAGCAGTACTTC.

This clone was seen only once. The same CDR3 can be traced to other DNA sequences in this sample. V and J are TRBV28 and TRBJ2-7; the match to TRBD2 covers 8 bases. V was pared by 6 bases and J by 4 bases, with 5 bases of the junction left unmatched. This CDR3 has 13 residues. The germline V gene has CDR1 MDHEN and CDR2 SYDVKM. In DNA, the CDR3 is TGTGCCAGCAGGGGCGGGGGGTTGTACGAGCAGTACTTC. It codes for CASRGGGLYEQYF.

This clone appeared a single time. V usage is TRBV7-2 and J usage is TRBJ2-5, with a tentative D call TRBD2 (6 bases). CDR1 and CDR2 from the germline V gene are SGHTA and FQGNSA. V dropped 2 bases and J dropped 3 bases, with 13 bases sitting between them. CDR3 length equals 15 residues. CDR3 region: CASSLLSSGKETQYF. In nucleotides, the CDR3 is TGTGCCAGCAGCTTACTAAGTAGCGGAAAAGAGACCCAGTACTTC. Looking up the rest from reference TRBV7-2 and TRBJ2-5 gives the full variable domain: GAGVSQSPSNKVTEKGKDVELRCDPISGHTALYWYRQSLGQGLEFLIYFQGNSAPDKSGLPSDRFSAERTGGSVSTLTIQRTQQEDSAVYLCASSLLSSGKETQYFGPGTRLLVL.

V is TRBV9 and J is TRBJ2-3; tentatively, D is TRBD1 (6 bases). V gave up 0 bases and J gave up 0 bases, with 17 bases separating them. The CDR3 is 18 amino acids. The V gene's germline CDR1 is SGDLS and CDR2 YYNGEE. CDR3 sequence (DNA): TGTGCCAGCAGCGTAGGTACAGGGCGGTCAGCTAGCACAGATACGCAGTATTTT. Translation gives CASSVGTGRSASTDTQYF.

The chain combines TRBV5-4 with TRBJ2-3, with D possibly matching TRBD2 (6 bases). This CDR3 region has 14 residues. CDR1 and CDR2 (germline): SGHNT, YYREEE (reference sequence). Trimming cost V 3 bases and J 1 base, with 9 bases left between them. The CDR3 nucleotides are TGTGCCAGCAGCTCCCCTAGCGGCACAGATACGCAGTATTTT. Translated: CASSSPSGTDTQYF.

A word on this clone: At the DNA level, this CDR3 is encoded by other sequences in the same sample as well. V gene TRBV28 combines with J gene TRBJ1-3, with D maybe TRBD1 (5 bases). Germline V gene data show CDR1 as MDHEN and CDR2 as SYDVKM. CDR3 length equals 13 residues. The V end was cut by 10 bases, the J end by 5 bases, with 15 bases between. The CDR3 sequence is CATRGQGRNTIYF. CDR3 nucleotides: TGTGCCACCCGAGGGCAGGGCAGAAACACCATATATTTT.

This chain uses TRBV20-1 with TRBJ2-5, with D unclear. This CDR3 has 11 amino acids. Germline CDR1 is DFQATT and CDR2 is SNEGSKA (reference sequence). Trimming shortened V by 1 base and J by 4 bases, and 4 bases separated the two germline ends. CDR3 amino acids: CSARVVETQYF. The CDR3, as DNA: TGCAGTGCTAGAGTAGTAGAGACCCAGTACTTC.

J is TRBJ2-4 and V is TRBV19, with D possibly being TRBD1 or TRBD2 (5 bases each). The CDR3 sequence is 15 residues long. V was trimmed by 3 bases and J by 4 bases, leaving 13 bases between them. CDR1 is LNHDA and CDR2 is SQIVND in the germline V gene (reference sequence). The CDR3 loop is CASSMGAGKKNIQYF. CDR3 in DNA: TGTGCCAGTAGTATGGGAGCAGGGAAGAAAAACATTCAGTACTTC.

This chain joins TRBV13 and TRBJ1-2, with TRBD1 matching over 10 bases. Germline V lookup: CDR1 PRHDT, CDR2 FYEKMQ (reference sequence). Germline trimming cut 5 bases from V and 6 bases from J; bases unmatched to any gene: 3. The CDR3 is 13 residues long. The CDR3 DNA reads TGTGCCAGCAGCCGGGACAGGGGTAATGGCTACACCTTC. Protein: CASSRDRGNGYTF.

The J gene is TRBJ1-2, the V gene TRBV6-1, with D unresolved. In germline, CDR1 is MNHNS, CDR2 SASEGT. The V and J ends lost 6 bases and 4 bases respectively, with 15 bases between them. The length of the CDR3 is 14 residues. The DNA of the CDR3 is TGTGCCAGCAGGTTGGACGGACGCCGCTATGGCTACACCTTC. It is translated as CASRLDGRRYGYTF.

V usage is TRBV27 and J usage is TRBJ1-5, with TRBD1 matching over 7 bases. This CDR3 contains 14 residues. V lost 5 bases and J lost 7; bases outside the gene matches: 8. Per germline, CDR1 MNHEY and CDR2 SMNVEV (reference sequence). CDR3 sequence reads: CASSNRQGGQPQHF. CDR3 sequence (DNA): TGTGCCAGCAGTAACCGACAGGGAGGACAGCCCCAGCATTTT.

The gene calls are TRBV30 and TRBJ2-1, with unresolved D. CDR3 length: 11 residues. The V and J ends lost 1 base and 8 bases respectively, with 6 bases between them. In germline, CDR1 is GTSNPN, CDR2 SVGIG (reference sequence). In DNA form, the CDR3 reads TGTGCCTGGAGTGGGCCTTATGAGCAGTTCTTC. Its translation: CAWSGPYEQFF.

The chain carries TRBV2 and TRBJ1-2; perhaps TRBD1 as D (5 bases). V lost 6 bases and J 8 bases, leaving 22 bases between the germline ends. This CDR3 is built from 15 residues. The germline CDR1 and CDR2 sequences are SNHLY and FYNNEI. This CDR3 is CASRTMGLRESGYTF. The CDR3 DNA sequence: TGTGCCAGCAGAACGATGGGACTGCGGGAGAGCGGCTACACCTTC.

This clone was observed once. This chain joins TRBV6-6 and TRBJ1-1; 7 nucleotides align to TRBD1. V lost 4 bases, J lost 1 base, and 3 bases stayed unmatched. The CDR3 is 14 residues long. Germline V lookup: CDR1 MNHNY, CDR2 SVGAGI (reference sequence). CDR3 residues: CASSFRGENTEAFF. For the CDR3, the DNA is TGTGCCAGCAGTTTCAGGGGGGAGAACACTGAAGCTTTCTTT.

This chain joins TRBV4-2 and TRBJ1-2; TRBD1 agrees at 10 bases. The CDR3 has 14 amino acids. V lost 8 bases to trimming and J lost 2 bases; unmatched junction nucleotides: 5. Germline CDR1 and CDR2: LGHNA and YNFKEQ. CDR3 DNA sequence: TGTGCCAGCCTGGGGACAGGGGCGAACTATGGCTACACCTTC. Amino acid sequence: CASLGTGANYGYTF.

The chain combines TRBV28 with TRBJ2-5; 9 bases agree with TRBD1. Looked up from germline, CDR1 is MDHEN and CDR2 is SYDVKM. The trim removed 5 bases at V and 2 bases at J, leaving 3 bases unmatched. The CDR3 runs to 14 residues. The CDR3 coding sequence is TGTGCCAGCAGTCAGACAGGGGGTCAAGAGACCCAGTACTTC. Translated, it gives CASSQTGGQETQYF.

The chain carries TRBV7-2 and TRBJ2-5; TRBD2 aligns across 7 bases. V was pared by 4 bases and J by 4 bases, with 6 bases of the junction left unmatched. The germline gives CDR1 SGHTA, CDR2 FQGNSA. The CDR3 extends over 14 amino acids. CDR3 loop: CASSSTGGGETQYF. The CDR3 DNA reads TGTGCCAGCAGCTCAACGGGAGGTGGAGAGACCCAGTACTTC. Full variable domain (missing parts from reference TRBV7-2 and TRBJ2-5): GAGVSQSPSNKVTEKGKDVELRCDPISGHTALYWYRQSLGQGLEFLIYFQGNSAPDKSGLPSDRFSAERTGGSVSTLTIQRTQQEDSAVYLCASSSTGGGETQYFGPGTRLLVL.

This sequence joins TRBV15 and TRBJ1-5; 7 bases align to TRBD1. Germline values: CDR1 LNHNV, CDR2 YYDKDF (reference sequence). Trimming at V came to 0 bases and at J to 6 bases, leaving 8 bases not matched to a gene. The CDR3 has 16 amino acids. CDR3 region: CATSRDLLGGTQPQHF. CDR3 in DNA: TGTGCCACCAGCAGAGATTTGTTAGGGGGCACTCAGCCCCAGCATTTT.

This clone occurred once. V gene TRBV7-2 combines with J gene TRBJ1-1, with 10 bases fitting TRBD1. Germline V CDR1 and CDR2: SGHTA, FQGNSA. This CDR3 is 15 amino acids long. V gave up 6 bases and J gave up 6 bases; unmatched junction bases: 10. In DNA form, the CDR3 reads TGTGCCAGCAGACGGGACAGGGGTGCGAGAGCTGAAGCTTTCTTT. This translates into CASRRDRGARAEAFF. The entire variable domain, with the rest obtained from reference TRBV7-2 and TRBJ1-1, is as follows: GAGVSQSPSNKVTEKGKDVELRCDPISGHTALYWYRQSLGQGLEFLIYFQGNSAPDKSGLPSDRFSAERTGGSVSTLTIQRTQQEDSAVYLCASRRDRGARAEAFFGQGTRLTVV.

The chain is built from TRBV4-1 and TRBJ1-1; D uncertain. Germline loops: CDR1 MGHRA, CDR2 YSYEKL. V was cut by 5 bases and J by 5 bases, with 12 bases left in between. This CDR3 comprises 13 residues. The CDR3 DNA reads as TGCGCCAGCAGCTTGAGTTTGAGGACTGAAGCTTTCTTT. This codes for CASSLSLRTEAFF.

V and J are TRBV28 and TRBJ2-7; D is uncertain. CDR1 and CDR2 (germline): MDHEN, SYDVKM. This CDR3 is built from 14 residues. V lost 1 base, J lost 2 bases, and 9 bases lay in between. The CDR3 region is CASSLYWKTYEQYF. CDR3 nucleotide sequence: TGTGCCAGCAGTTTATATTGGAAGACCTACGAGCAGTACTTC. The whole variable domain, remainder taken from reference TRBV28 and TRBJ2-7, is DVKVTQSSRYLVKRTGEKVFLECVQDMDHENMFWYRQDPGLGLRLIYFSYDVKMKEKGDIPEGYSVSREKKERFSLILESASTNQTSMYLCASSLYWKTYEQYFGPGTRLTVT.

The rearrangement joins TRBV6-5 to TRBJ1-5, with D possibly matching TRBD1 (5 bases). The CDR3 is made up of 13 amino acids. Germline V gives CDR1 MNHEY, CDR2 SVGAGI. Trimming removed 5 bases from V and 6 bases from J, with 11 bases in between. CDR3 loop: CASSAVGGQPQHF. The CDR3 DNA sequence: TGTGCCAGCAGTGCGGTCGGGGGTCAGCCCCAGCATTTT.